This entry lists 2 T cell receptor beta chains sequenced from one sample in a study of blood T cells in healthy people across ages. The authors ran a second PCR of about 6 to 11 cycles using a sample-barcoded 5' primer and a J-beta primer mix. TCRdb re-derived calls from the 5' RACE reads in MiXCR, one entry per CDR3 protein. The table has roughly 900,000 distinct CDR3 sequences, under 50% seen once. The sample consisted of blood. These receptors were obtained from a man under 40 in good health.

This clonotype has only a few counts. The chain joins TRBV6-2 or TRBV6-3 to TRBJ1-2; D uncertain. Trimming left V 8 bases short and J 2 bases short, with 18 bases between. The CDR3 length is 15 residues. Germline V gene sequence: CDR1 MNHEY, CDR2 SVGEGT. CDR3 loop: CASAGSSITNYGYTF. CDR3 DNA sequence: TGTGCCAGCGCCGGATCCTCCATAACAAACTATGGCTACACCTTC.

Remarks on this clonotype: At one of its ends the junction is not consistent with the germline gene, which may arise from a read error. The J gene is TRBJ2-6, the V gene TRBV7-2; TRBD2 matches at 8 bases. Germline CDR1 and CDR2: SGHTA and FQGNSA. The CDR3 is made up of 19 amino acids. CDR3 in amino acids: CVSSVQSGGSSSGANVLTF. Here the CDR3 DNA reads TGTGTCAGCAGCGTACAAAGCGGGGGCTCCAGCTCTGGGGCCAACGTCCTGACTTTC.